The rows below give T cell receptor beta chains drawn from one sample of a study of T cell changes during pregnancy in multiple sclerosis. Clones were read by immunoSEQ multiplex PCR, and TCRdb kept only the in-frame ones, dropping some. The repertoire includes 40,000 to 50,000 clones, almost 95% of them detected once, and around 4.7% sits in the top ten. Sequences were derived from CD8+ T cells from peripheral blood mononuclear cells, sampled in the first trimester of pregnancy. All receptors come from a female donor with multiple sclerosis, enrolled in a pregnancy study. Each CDR3 is given with its conserved first and last residue. Clone size, where shown, is once, few, many, or a class for clones that have expanded.

j_call: TRBJ2-2
v_call: TRBV6-1
clone_size: NA
cdr3_aa: CAAASGTGELFF

j_call: TRBJ2-1
v_call: TRBV27
clone_size: NA
cdr3_aa: CASSAGTGEQFF

j_call: TRBJ2-7
v_call: TRBV7-9
clone_size: NA
cdr3_aa: CAGGRSYEQYF

j_call: TRBJ2-1
v_call: TRBV28
clone_size: NA
cdr3_aa: CASSRGLAGDEQFF

j_call: TRBJ1-1
v_call: TRBV5-1
clone_size: NA
cdr3_aa: CASSRTRVVTEAFF

j_call: TRBJ2-5
v_call: TRBV11-1
clone_size: NA
cdr3_aa: CASSLATGVFEETQYF

j_call: TRBJ2-1
v_call: TRBV2
clone_size: NA
cdr3_aa: CASSDGQHNEQFF

j_call: TRBJ2-2
v_call: TRBV15
clone_size: NA
cdr3_aa: CATSGRGASGSVTGELFF

j_call: TRBJ2-6
v_call: TRBV7-2
clone_size: NA
cdr3_aa: CASSLQGAQFSGANVLTF

j_call: TRBJ2-3
v_call: TRBV5-1
clone_size: NA
cdr3_aa: CASNHKPPLPDTQYF

j_call: TRBJ1-1
v_call: TRBV7-6
clone_size: NA
cdr3_aa: CASSPGQGATEAFF

j_call: TRBJ2-7
v_call: TRBV27
clone_size: NA
cdr3_aa: CASSLTSGGSLLYEQYF

j_call: TRBJ1-1
v_call: TRBV30
clone_size: NA
cdr3_aa: CAWSQNVNTEAFF

j_call: TRBJ1-1
v_call: TRBV9
clone_size: NA
cdr3_aa: CASSADRGSSEAFF

j_call: TRBJ2-1
v_call: TRBV15
clone_size: NA
cdr3_aa: CATSREALDYNEQFF

j_call: TRBJ1-5
v_call: TRBV27
clone_size: NA
cdr3_aa: CASSLFINQPQHF

j_call: TRBJ1-2
v_call: TRBV9
clone_size: NA
cdr3_aa: CASKGTGGGYTF

j_call: TRBJ2-7
v_call: TRBV10-3
clone_size: NA
cdr3_aa: CATGTPSEQYF

j_call: TRBJ2-2
v_call: TRBV4-1
clone_size: NA
cdr3_aa: CASSQVEATGELFF

j_call: TRBJ2-6
v_call: TRBV7-9
clone_size: NA
cdr3_aa: CASSSSSGANVLTF

j_call: TRBJ2-7
v_call: TRBV19
clone_size: NA
cdr3_aa: CASRQVRTFREQYF

j_call: TRBJ2-4
v_call: TRBV18
clone_size: NA
cdr3_aa: CASSPPAGHPLPIQYF

j_call: TRBJ2-1
v_call: TRBV19
clone_size: NA
cdr3_aa: CASKDQAPENEQFF

j_call: TRBJ2-5
v_call: TRBV19
clone_size: once
cdr3_aa: CASSPALAEETQYF

j_call: TRBJ2-7
v_call: TRBV7-6
clone_size: NA
cdr3_aa: CASSSGTSHNEQYF

j_call: TRBJ1-2
v_call: TRBV28
clone_size: NA
cdr3_aa: CASSPLTGAAVGYTF

j_call: TRBJ1-4
v_call: TRBV2
clone_size: NA
cdr3_aa: CASSEQVMVVTNEKLFF

j_call: TRBJ2-2
v_call: TRBV7-9
clone_size: NA
cdr3_aa: CASSSRLAGTGELFF

j_call: TRBJ2-2
v_call: TRBV5-1
clone_size: NA
cdr3_aa: CASSFRTGVGNTGELFF

j_call: TRBJ2-7
v_call: TRBV6-1
clone_size: NA
cdr3_aa: CASSEAWGTGGLYEQYF

j_call: TRBJ1-1
v_call: TRBV7-9
clone_size: NA
cdr3_aa: CASRPPPGQGGSRAFF

j_call: TRBJ2-1
v_call: TRBV19
clone_size: once
cdr3_aa: CASSIRAGDPNEQFF

j_call: TRBJ2-5
v_call: TRBV7-6
clone_size: NA
cdr3_aa: CASSFTSGFQETQYF

j_call: TRBJ2-7
v_call: TRBV4-1
clone_size: NA
cdr3_aa: CASSQDSTTYEQYF

j_call: TRBJ2-1
v_call: TRBV27
clone_size: NA
cdr3_aa: CASSRDSRRGLAGVDEQFF

j_call: TRBJ2-2
v_call: TRBV9
clone_size: NA
cdr3_aa: CASSSGGELFF

j_call: TRBJ1-5
v_call: TRBV2
clone_size: NA
cdr3_aa: CASSTGYGNQPQHF

j_call: TRBJ1-5
v_call: TRBV25-1
clone_size: NA
cdr3_aa: CASSERDTNQPQHF

j_call: TRBJ1-5
v_call: TRBV30
clone_size: NA
cdr3_aa: CAWSRPRRQTQGQPQHF

j_call: TRBJ2-4
v_call: TRBV6-1
clone_size: once
cdr3_aa: CASSEEDRPADIQYF

j_call: TRBJ2-7
v_call: TRBV9
clone_size: NA
cdr3_aa: CASSVEASSGQYEQYF

j_call: TRBJ1-5
v_call: TRBV6-6
clone_size: once
cdr3_aa: CASRSQGNSNQPQHF

j_call: TRBJ2-3
v_call: TRBV19
clone_size: NA
cdr3_aa: CASRLAGYPDTQYF

j_call: TRBJ2-7
v_call: TRBV13
clone_size: NA
cdr3_aa: CASSLVSGGSYEQYF

j_call: TRBJ1-2
v_call: TRBV10-3
clone_size: once
cdr3_aa: CAISEVEQVYGYTF

j_call: TRBJ2-7
v_call: TRBV27
clone_size: NA
cdr3_aa: CASSLSSGDSTYEQYF

j_call: TRBJ2-3
v_call: TRBV6-1
clone_size: NA
cdr3_aa: CASSISSGATDTQYF

j_call: TRBJ2-7
v_call: TRBV10-2
clone_size: NA
cdr3_aa: CASSESAGLSYEQYF

j_call: TRBJ2-7
v_call: TRBV9
clone_size: NA
cdr3_aa: CASSSPGGGGGHDEQYF

j_call: TRBJ1-3
v_call: TRBV7-6
clone_size: NA
cdr3_aa: CASSHGQGGNTIYF

j_call: TRBJ1-2
v_call: TRBV7-9
clone_size: NA
cdr3_aa: CASSDHNQGMDGYTF

j_call: TRBJ1-1
v_call: TRBV29-1
clone_size: medium-sized
cdr3_aa: CSVGGQEAFF

j_call: TRBJ2-1
v_call: TRBV7-9
clone_size: NA
cdr3_aa: CASSLESPHNEQFF